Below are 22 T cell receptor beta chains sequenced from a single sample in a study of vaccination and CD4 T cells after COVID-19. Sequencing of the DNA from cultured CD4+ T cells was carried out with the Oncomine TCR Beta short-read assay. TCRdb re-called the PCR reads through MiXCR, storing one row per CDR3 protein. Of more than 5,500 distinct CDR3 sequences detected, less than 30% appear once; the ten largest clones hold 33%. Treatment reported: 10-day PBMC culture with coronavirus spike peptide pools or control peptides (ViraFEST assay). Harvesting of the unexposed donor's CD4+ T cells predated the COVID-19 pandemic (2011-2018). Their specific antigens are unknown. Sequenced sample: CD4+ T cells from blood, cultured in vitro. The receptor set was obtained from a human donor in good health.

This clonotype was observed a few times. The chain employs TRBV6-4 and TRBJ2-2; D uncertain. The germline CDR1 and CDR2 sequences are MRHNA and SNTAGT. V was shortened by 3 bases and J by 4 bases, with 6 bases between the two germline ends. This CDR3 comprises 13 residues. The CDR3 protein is CASSEGSTGELFF. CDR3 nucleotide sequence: TGTGCCAGCAGTGAAGGGTCCACCGGGGAGCTGTTTTTT.

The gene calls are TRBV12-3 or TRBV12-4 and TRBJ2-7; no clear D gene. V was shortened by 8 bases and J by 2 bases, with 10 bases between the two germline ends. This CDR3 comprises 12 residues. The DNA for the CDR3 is TGTGCCAGCCTAGGGCTGGCCTACGAGCAGTACTTC. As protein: CASLGLAYEQYF.

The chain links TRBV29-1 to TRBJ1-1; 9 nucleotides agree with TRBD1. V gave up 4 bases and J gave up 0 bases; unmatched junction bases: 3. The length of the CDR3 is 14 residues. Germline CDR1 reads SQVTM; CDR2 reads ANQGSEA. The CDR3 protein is CSVGQGGVNTEAFF. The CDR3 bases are TGCAGCGTTGGACAGGGGGGAGTGAACACTGAAGCTTTCTTT.

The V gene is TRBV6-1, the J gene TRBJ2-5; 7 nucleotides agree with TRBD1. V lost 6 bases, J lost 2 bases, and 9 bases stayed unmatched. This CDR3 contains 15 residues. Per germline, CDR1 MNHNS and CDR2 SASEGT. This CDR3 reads CASSLRQGWQETQYF. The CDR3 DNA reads TGTGCCAGCAGCCTAAGACAGGGATGGCAAGAGACCCAGTACTTC.

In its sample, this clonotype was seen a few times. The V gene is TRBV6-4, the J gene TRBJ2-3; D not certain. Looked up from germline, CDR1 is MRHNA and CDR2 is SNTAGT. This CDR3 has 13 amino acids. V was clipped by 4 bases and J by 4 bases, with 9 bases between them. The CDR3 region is CASSASESDTQYF. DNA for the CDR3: TGTGCCAGCAGTGCCTCGGAATCAGATACGCAGTATTTT.

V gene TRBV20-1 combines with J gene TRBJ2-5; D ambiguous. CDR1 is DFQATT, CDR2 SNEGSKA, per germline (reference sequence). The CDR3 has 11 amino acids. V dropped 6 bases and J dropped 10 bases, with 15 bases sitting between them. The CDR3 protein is CSARPLEDQYF. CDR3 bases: TGCAGTGCCCGCCCTCTTGAGGACCAGTACTTC.

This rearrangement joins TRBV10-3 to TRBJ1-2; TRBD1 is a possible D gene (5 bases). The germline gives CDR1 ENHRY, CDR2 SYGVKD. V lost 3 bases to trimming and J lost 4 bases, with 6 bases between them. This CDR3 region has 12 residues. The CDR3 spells CAISDQGYGYTF. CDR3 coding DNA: TGTGCCATCAGTGACCAGGGCTATGGCTACACCTTC.

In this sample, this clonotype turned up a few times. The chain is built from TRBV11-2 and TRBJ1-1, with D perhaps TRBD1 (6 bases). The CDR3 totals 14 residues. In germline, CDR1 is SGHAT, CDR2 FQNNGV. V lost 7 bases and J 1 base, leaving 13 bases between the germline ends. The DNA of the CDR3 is TGTGCCAGCACCAGGGGACGACGGAACACTGAAGCTTTCTTT. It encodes CASTRGRRNTEAFF.

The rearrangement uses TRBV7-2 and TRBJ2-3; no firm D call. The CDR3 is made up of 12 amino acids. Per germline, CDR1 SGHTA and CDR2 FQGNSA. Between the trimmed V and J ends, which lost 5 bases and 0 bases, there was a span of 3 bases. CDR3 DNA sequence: TGTGCCAGCAGCCAGAGCACAGATACGCAGTATTTT. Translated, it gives CASSQSTDTQYF. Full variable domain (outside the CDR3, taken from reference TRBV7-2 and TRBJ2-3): GAGVSQSPSNKVTEKGKDVELRCDPISGHTALYWYRQSLGQGLEFLIYFQGNSAPDKSGLPSDRFSAERTGGSVSTLTIQRTQQEDSAVYLCASSQSTDTQYFGPGTRLTVL.

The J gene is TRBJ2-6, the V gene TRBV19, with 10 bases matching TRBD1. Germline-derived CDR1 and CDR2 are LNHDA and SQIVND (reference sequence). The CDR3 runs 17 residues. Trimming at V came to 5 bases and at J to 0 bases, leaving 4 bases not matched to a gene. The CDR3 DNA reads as TGTGCCAGTAGTTCAGGGACAGGGGACTCTGGGGCCAACGTCCTGACTTTC. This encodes CASSSGTGDSGANVLTF.

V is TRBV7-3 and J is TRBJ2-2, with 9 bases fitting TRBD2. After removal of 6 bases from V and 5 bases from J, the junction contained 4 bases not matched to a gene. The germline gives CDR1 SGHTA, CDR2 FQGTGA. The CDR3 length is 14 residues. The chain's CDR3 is CASRSGGRTGELFF. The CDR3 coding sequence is TGTGCCAGCAGGAGCGGGGGGCGAACCGGGGAGCTGTTTTTT.

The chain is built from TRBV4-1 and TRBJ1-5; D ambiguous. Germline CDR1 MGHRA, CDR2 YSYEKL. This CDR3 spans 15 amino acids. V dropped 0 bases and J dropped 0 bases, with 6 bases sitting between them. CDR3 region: CASSQDWNSNQPQHF. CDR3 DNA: TGCGCCAGCAGCCAAGATTGGAATAGCAATCAGCCCCAGCATTTT.

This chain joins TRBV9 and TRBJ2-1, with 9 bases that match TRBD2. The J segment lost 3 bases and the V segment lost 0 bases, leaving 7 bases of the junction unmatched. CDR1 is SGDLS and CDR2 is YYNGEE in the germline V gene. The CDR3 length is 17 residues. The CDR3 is CASSVGSLAGLYNEQFF. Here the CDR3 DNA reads TGTGCCAGCAGCGTAGGGAGCCTAGCGGGGCTCTACAATGAGCAGTTCTTC.

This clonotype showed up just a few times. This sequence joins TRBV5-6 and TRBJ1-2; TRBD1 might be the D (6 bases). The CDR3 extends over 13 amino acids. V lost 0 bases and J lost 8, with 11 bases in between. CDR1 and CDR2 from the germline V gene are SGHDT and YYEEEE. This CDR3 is CASSLGGAYGYTF. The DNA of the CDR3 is TGTGCCAGCAGCTTGGGGGGGGCTTACGGCTACACCTTC.

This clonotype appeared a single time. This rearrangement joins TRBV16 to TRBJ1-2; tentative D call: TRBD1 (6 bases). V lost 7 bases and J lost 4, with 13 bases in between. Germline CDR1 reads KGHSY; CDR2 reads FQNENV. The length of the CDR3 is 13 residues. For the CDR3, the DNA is TGTGCCAGCACGTCAGGGGCGGGCTATGGCTACACCTTC. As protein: CASTSGAGYGYTF.

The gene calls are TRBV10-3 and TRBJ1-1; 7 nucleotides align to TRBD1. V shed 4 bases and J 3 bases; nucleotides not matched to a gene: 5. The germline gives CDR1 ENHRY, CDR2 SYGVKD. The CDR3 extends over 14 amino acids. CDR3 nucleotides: TGTGCCATCAGTGCGGACAGGTCGGACACTGAAGCTTTCTTT. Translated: CAISADRSDTEAFF.

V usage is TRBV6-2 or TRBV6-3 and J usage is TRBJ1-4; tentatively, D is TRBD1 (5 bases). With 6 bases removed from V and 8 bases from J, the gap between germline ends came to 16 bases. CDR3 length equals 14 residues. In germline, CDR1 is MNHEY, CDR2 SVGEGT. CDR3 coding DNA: TGTGCCAGCAGGACGGACGAGGGGAACGAAAAACTGTTTTTT. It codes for CASRTDEGNEKLFF.

The DNA for the CDR3 is TGCAGCGTATCGACAGGGTTAATAGGCTATGGCTACACCTTC. Its translation is CSVSTGLIGYGYTF. V is TRBV29-1 and J is TRBJ1-2; 7 bases match TRBD1. Unmatched junction bases numbered 11, after V lost 6 bases and J lost 4 bases. This CDR3 spans 14 amino acids. Per germline, CDR1 SQVTM and CDR2 ANQGSEA. Together with reference TRBV29-1 and TRBJ1-2, the CDR3 gives the full variable domain: SAVISQKPSRDICQRGTSLTIQCQVDSQVTMMFWYRQQPGQSLTLIATANQGSEATYESGFVIDKFPISRPNLTFSTLTVSNMSPEDSSIYLCSVSTGLIGYGYTFGSGTRLTVV.

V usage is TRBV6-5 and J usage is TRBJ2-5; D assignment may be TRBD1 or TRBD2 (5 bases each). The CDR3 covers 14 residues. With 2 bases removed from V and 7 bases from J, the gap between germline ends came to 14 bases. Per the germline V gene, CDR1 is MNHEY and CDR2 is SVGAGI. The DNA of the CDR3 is TGTGCCAGCAGTTACAAACCGCTTGGGGGGACCCAGTACTTC. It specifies CASSYKPLGGTQYF.

CDR3 in DNA: TGTGCCAGCAGCCAATACTACAGCGGGGAGCAGTACTTC. Residues: CASSQYYSGEQYF. The rearrangement uses TRBV4-2 and TRBJ2-7, with D perhaps matching TRBD2 (6 bases). The ends were cut back, 2 bases at V and 7 bases at J, with 12 bases in the middle. Germline lookup yields CDR1 LGHNA and CDR2 YNFKEQ. The CDR3 runs 13 residues.

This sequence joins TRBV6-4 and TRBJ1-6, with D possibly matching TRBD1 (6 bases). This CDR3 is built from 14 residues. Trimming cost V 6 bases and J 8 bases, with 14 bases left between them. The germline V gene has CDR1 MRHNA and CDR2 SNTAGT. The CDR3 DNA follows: TGTGCCAGCAGCAGGGGTTTTGGTGATTCACCCCTCCACTTT. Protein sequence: CASSRGFGDSPLHF.

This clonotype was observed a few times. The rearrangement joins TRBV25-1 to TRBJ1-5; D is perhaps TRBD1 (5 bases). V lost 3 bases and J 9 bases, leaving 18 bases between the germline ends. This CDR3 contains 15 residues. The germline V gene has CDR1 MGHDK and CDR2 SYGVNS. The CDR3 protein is CASSDQGASSAPQHF. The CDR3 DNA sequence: TGTGCCAGCAGTGATCAGGGAGCCTCGAGTGCGCCCCAGCATTTT.